What follows are 27 T cell receptor beta chains derived from one specimen sequenced in a study of response to subunit inactivated influenza vaccine. One entry per CDR3 protein results from TCRdb running MiXCR on the RT-PCR reads. The profile covers 710,000 or so distinct CDR3 sequences, with 15% to 19% appearing a single time and under 14% taken by the ten largest. The specimen comprised PBMCs from blood, sampled approximately 13 days after vaccination. These receptor sequences come from a man aged 50-60 years who received an inactivated influenza vaccine.

The rearrangement links TRBV7-9 to TRBJ2-7, with D uncertain. CDR1 is SEHNR and CDR2 is FQNEAQ in the germline V gene (reference sequence). The CDR3 loop spans 13 amino acids. V was clipped by 3 bases and J by 0 bases, with 6 bases between them. CDR3 residues: CASSFSASYEQYF. DNA for the CDR3: TGTGCCAGCAGCTTTTCCGCCTCCTACGAGCAGTACTTC.

The V and J genes are TRBV3-1 and TRBJ2-3; the match to TRBD2 covers 8 bases. The CDR3 has 14 amino acids. Unmatched junction bases numbered 5, after V lost 4 bases and J lost 5 bases. Germline-derived CDR1 and CDR2 are LGHDT and YNNKEL (reference sequence). CDR3 bases: TGTGCCAGCAGCCGATCGGGGGGGCAAGATACGCAGTATTTT. Protein sequence: CASSRSGGQDTQYF.

There are a few counts of this clonotype. V is TRBV20-1 and J is TRBJ2-7; D gene ambiguous. The germline V and J ends were trimmed by 0 bases and 2 bases, with 11 bases remaining between them. This CDR3 contains 14 residues. In germline, CDR1 is DFQATT, CDR2 SNEGSKA (reference sequence). The CDR3 DNA reads as TGCAGTGCTAGAGATCGGGCCATTACCTACGAGCAGTACTTC. Translating gives CSARDRAITYEQYF.

In its sample, this clonotype was seen a few times. This rearrangement joins TRBV12-3 or TRBV12-4 to TRBJ2-1; tentatively, D is TRBD2 (6 bases). This CDR3 spans 13 amino acids. Trimming cost V 5 bases and J 9 bases, with 14 bases left between them. The CDR3 loop is CASSAGAGTEQFF. The CDR3 DNA follows: TGTGCCAGCAGTGCCGGGGCGGGGACTGAGCAGTTCTTC.

The table lists this clonotype with a few counts. The rearrangement links TRBV14 to TRBJ2-3, with 7 bases lining up with TRBD2. This CDR3 is 17 amino acids long. Germline CDR1 reads SGHDN; CDR2 reads FVKESK. The junction had 16 bases not matched to a gene; V was cut back by 6 bases and J by 4 bases. DNA of the CDR3: TGTGCCAGCAGTCATACCGGGACTACCGAAGAGCCAGATACGCAGTATTTT. Residues: CASSHTGTTEEPDTQYF.

There are many counts of this clonotype. The chain employs TRBV20-1 and TRBJ1-1; no firm D call. The V gene's germline CDR1 is DFQATT and CDR2 SNEGSKA (reference sequence). CDR3 length: 12 residues. This chain's CDR3 is CRVGTSNTEAFF. CDR3 DNA sequence: TGCCGGGTCGGTACCTCGAACACTGAAGCTTTCTTT.

The rearrangement uses TRBV11-2 and TRBJ2-7; 13 bases align to TRBD2. Looked up from germline, CDR1 is SGHAT and CDR2 is FQNNGV. CDR3 size: 16 residues. J gave up 6 bases and V 1 base, and 6 bases lay outside the gene matches. CDR3 sequence (DNA): TGTGCCAGCAGCTTAGGGCCGGGACTAGCGGGGATCGAGCAGTACTTC. Protein product: CASSLGPGLAGIEQYF.

The genes are TRBV12-3 or TRBV12-4 and TRBJ2-2; 9 nucleotides line up with TRBD1. CDR3 length: 17 residues. V trimming: 3 bases; J trimming: 4 bases; junction bases outside the gene matches: 9. The CDR3 sequence is CASSFGGGTGSTGELFF. For the CDR3, the DNA is TGTGCCAGCAGTTTCGGAGGGGGGACAGGGTCCACCGGGGAGCTGTTTTTT.

This clonotype was recorded many times. This rearrangement joins TRBV12-3 or TRBV12-4 to TRBJ1-5; a weak D match, TRBD1 (5 bases). V lost 1 base and J lost 5, with 6 bases in between. The CDR3 is made up of 13 amino acids. The CDR3 loop is CASSLGGDQPQHF. DNA of the CDR3: TGTGCCAGCAGTTTAGGGGGGGATCAGCCCCAGCATTTT.

This clonotype was seen more than once but under ten times. This chain connects TRBV5-1 to TRBJ2-1; the match to TRBD2 covers 10 bases. CDR3 length: 16 amino acids. The germline V gene encodes CDR1 SGHRS and CDR2 YFSETQ. J was trimmed by 7 bases and V by 0 bases; bases with no gene match: 7. The chain's CDR3 is CASSLAAAGGVNEQFF. CDR3 bases: TGCGCCAGCAGCTTGGCAGCAGCGGGAGGGGTGAATGAGCAGTTCTTC.

This clonotype was observed a handful of times. The CDR3 protein is CAISEEGIPYNEQFF. CDR3 coding DNA: TGTGCCATCAGTGAGGAGGGGATTCCCTACAATGAGCAGTTCTTC. This chain links TRBV10-3 with TRBJ2-1; tentatively, D is TRBD1 or TRBD2 (5 bases each). V was clipped by 2 bases and J by 2 bases, with 10 bases between them. Germline V gives CDR1 ENHRY, CDR2 SYGVKD. CDR3 length: 15 residues.

The genes are TRBV7-2 and TRBJ2-1; D ambiguous. CDR3 length: 14 amino acids. Looked up from germline, CDR1 is SGHTA and CDR2 is FQGNSA. Trimming took 4 bases from V and 6 from J, leaving 13 bases between them. In DNA, the CDR3 is TGTGCCAGCAGCTACTTAGTGGGTTTCAATGAGCAGTTCTTC. This encodes CASSYLVGFNEQFF.

This sequence joins TRBV24-1 and TRBJ2-1; 12 nucleotides agree with TRBD2. Germline V CDR1 and CDR2: KGHDR, SFDVKD. This CDR3 comprises 16 residues. J gave up 6 bases and V 3 bases, and 5 bases lay outside the gene matches. The CDR3 DNA sequence: TGTGCCACCAGTGATACTCTAGCGGGGGGGCGCAATGAGCAGTTCTTC. It is translated as CATSDTLAGGRNEQFF.

The table lists this clonotype with a count of one. The chain joins TRBV5-1 to TRBJ2-5; D remains ambiguous. CDR1 is SGHRS, CDR2 YFSETQ, per germline. The CDR3 totals 12 residues. V was trimmed by 4 bases and J by 1 base, leaving 5 bases between them. For the CDR3, the DNA is TGCGCCAGCAGCGAGTTCCAAGAGACCCAGTACTTC. Its translation is CASSEFQETQYF.

The rearrangement links TRBV12-3 or TRBV12-4 to TRBJ2-5; possibly TRBD1 or TRBD2 for D (5 bases each). Deletions cut 6 bases from V and 9 bases from J, with 17 bases between. The CDR3 loop spans 13 amino acids. CDR3: CASSQTTSRAQYF. The CDR3 nucleotides are TGTGCCAGCAGCCAGACTACCTCCAGGGCCCAGTACTTC.

This clonotype was picked up many times. CDR3 in amino acids: CASLDGDSGNTIYF. DNA for the CDR3: TGTGCCAGCCTCGATGGGGACTCTGGAAACACCATATATTTT. The chain uses TRBV13 and TRBJ1-3; D remains ambiguous. V lost 8 bases, J lost 0 bases, and 11 bases lay in between. The CDR3 is 14 amino acids. Germline V lookup: CDR1 PRHDT, CDR2 FYEKMQ (reference sequence).

V usage is TRBV20-1 and J usage is TRBJ2-1; possible D gene TRBD2, 6 bases. The CDR3 totals 14 residues. The V gene lost 7 bases and the J gene lost 5 bases, with 18 bases spanning the gap. CDR1 and CDR2 (germline): DFQATT, SNEGSKA (reference sequence). For the CDR3, the DNA is TGCAGTGTCACCGTAGCGGAAAAACACAATGAGCAGTTCTTC. Its translation: CSVTVAEKHNEQFF.

This clonotype was counted between two and nine times. The rearrangement joins TRBV7-2 to TRBJ2-1; D may match TRBD1 or TRBD2 (5 bases each). Germline CDR1 reads SGHTA; CDR2 reads FQGNSA. V lost 1 base to trimming and J lost 12 bases, with 16 bases between them. CDR3 length: 14 residues. The CDR3: CASSLDRRHGAQFF. The CDR3 region has the DNA TGTGCCAGCAGCTTAGATCGTAGGCACGGGGCGCAGTTCTTC.

This clonotype has a handful of counts. The chain has TRBV4-1 and TRBJ2-7, with D perhaps matching TRBD1 (6 bases). Trimming removed 3 bases from V and 4 bases from J, with 10 bases in between. The germline V gene has CDR1 MGHRA and CDR2 YSYEKL. There are 13 residues in the CDR3. The chain's CDR3 is CASSHLGQYEQYF. CDR3 DNA: TGCGCCAGCAGCCATCTCGGACAGTACGAGCAGTACTTC.

This sequence joins TRBV27 and TRBJ2-2; 7 bases fit TRBD2. J lost 8 bases, V lost 5 bases, and 11 bases had no gene match. Germline CDR1 and CDR2: MNHEY and SMNVEV (reference sequence). CDR3 length equals 15 residues. The CDR3 region is CASSLLAGVGGELFF. In nucleotides, the CDR3 is TGTGCCAGCAGTCTCCTCGCGGGAGTGGGGGGGGAGCTGTTTTTT.

This clonotype came up many times. This rearrangement joins TRBV11-2 to TRBJ2-7; a weak D match, TRBD1 (6 bases). CDR3 length equals 15 residues. V shed 1 base and J shed 2 bases, with 12 bases lying between them. Germline CDR1 and CDR2: SGHAT and FQNNGV. The CDR3 DNA sequence: TGTGCCAGCAGCTTAGTTGGCAGGGGAACCTACGAGCAGTACTTC. Protein product: CASSLVGRGTYEQYF.

The V call is TRBV11-2, the J call TRBJ2-1; D gene uncertain. V was trimmed by 4 bases and J by 3 bases, leaving 16 bases between them. Germline CDR1 SGHAT, CDR2 FQNNGV. The CDR3 extends over 16 amino acids. The CDR3 region is CASSSLGPEFYNEQFF. CDR3 bases: TGTGCCAGCAGCTCCCTTGGGCCAGAGTTCTACAATGAGCAGTTCTTC.

The J gene is TRBJ2-5, the V gene TRBV10-3; TRBD1 matches at 11 bases. The CDR3 contains 14 residues. In germline, CDR1 is ENHRY, CDR2 SYGVKD. In DNA form, the CDR3 reads TGTGCAACCAGGGGGGACAGGGGGTTCGAGACCCAGTACTTC. Translation: CATRGDRGFETQYF.

There are a few counts of this clonotype. J is TRBJ1-4 and V is TRBV11-1; 7 bases match TRBD1. The CDR3 runs to 18 residues. Germline CDR1 SGHAT, CDR2 FQDESV (reference sequence). V shed 4 bases, J shed 7 bases, and the junction held 18 bases outside the gene matches. CDR3 nucleotide sequence: TGTGCCAGCAGCTCACAAGGTGTGGACAGGCGCGGTAGTGAAAAACTGTTTTTT. Protein sequence: CASSSQGVDRRGSEKLFF.

In this sample, this clonotype turned up many times. In DNA form, the CDR3 reads TGCAGCGTGGCCGGGACTAGCAAAAACATTCAGTACTTC. The encoded protein is CSVAGTSKNIQYF. The chain has TRBV29-1 and TRBJ2-4; 8 bases line up with TRBD2. The CDR3 runs 13 residues. After removal of 6 bases from V and 3 bases from J, the junction contained 4 bases not matched to a gene. Germline-derived CDR1 and CDR2 are SQVTM and ANQGSEA.

The chain is built from TRBV27 and TRBJ1-1; 7 positions match TRBD1. The germline gives CDR1 MNHEY, CDR2 SMNVEV (reference sequence). The CDR3 extends over 14 amino acids. V shed 7 bases and J 4 bases; nucleotides not matched to a gene: 9. CDR3 in DNA: TGTGCCAGCACCCCGACAGGGAGGAGCACTGAAGCTTTCTTT. Translated, it gives CASTPTGRSTEAFF.

The chain joins TRBV30 to TRBJ2-1; 9 nucleotides agree with TRBD2. V gave up 4 bases and J gave up 12 bases; unmatched junction bases: 4. In germline, CDR1 is GTSNPN, CDR2 SVGIG (reference sequence). The CDR3 length is 11 residues. The CDR3 loop reads CAWNSGRWQFF. DNA of the CDR3: TGTGCCTGGAATAGCGGGAGATGGCAGTTCTTC.